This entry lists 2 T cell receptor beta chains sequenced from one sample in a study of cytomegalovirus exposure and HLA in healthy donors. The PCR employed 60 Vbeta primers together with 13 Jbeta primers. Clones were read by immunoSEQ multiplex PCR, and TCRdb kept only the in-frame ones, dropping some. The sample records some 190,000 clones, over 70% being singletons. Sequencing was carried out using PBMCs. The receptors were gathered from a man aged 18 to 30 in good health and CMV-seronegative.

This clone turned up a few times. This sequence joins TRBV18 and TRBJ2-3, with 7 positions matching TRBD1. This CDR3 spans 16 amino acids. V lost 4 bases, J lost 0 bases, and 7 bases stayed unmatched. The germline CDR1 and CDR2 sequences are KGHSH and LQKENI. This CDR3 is CASSLYVTGSTDTQYF. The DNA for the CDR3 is TGTGCCAGCTCACTATACGTGACAGGGAGCACAGATACGCAGTATTTT.

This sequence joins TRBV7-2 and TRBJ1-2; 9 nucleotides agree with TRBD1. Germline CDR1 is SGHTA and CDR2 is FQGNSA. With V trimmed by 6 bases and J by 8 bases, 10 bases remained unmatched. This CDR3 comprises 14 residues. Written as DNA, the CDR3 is TGTGCCAGCAGTCTTACCGGGACAGGGCAAGGCTACACCTTC. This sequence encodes CASSLTGTGQGYTF.